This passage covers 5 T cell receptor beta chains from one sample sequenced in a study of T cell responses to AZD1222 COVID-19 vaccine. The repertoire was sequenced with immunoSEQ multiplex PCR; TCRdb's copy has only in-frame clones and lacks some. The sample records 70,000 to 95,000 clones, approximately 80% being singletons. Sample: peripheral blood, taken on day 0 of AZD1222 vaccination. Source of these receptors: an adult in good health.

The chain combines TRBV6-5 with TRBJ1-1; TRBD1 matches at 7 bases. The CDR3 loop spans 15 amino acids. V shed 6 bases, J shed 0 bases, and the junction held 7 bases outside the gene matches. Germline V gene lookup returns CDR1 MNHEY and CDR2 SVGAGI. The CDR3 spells CASSQGGRLNTEAFF. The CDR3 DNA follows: TGTGCCAGCAGCCAAGGGGGCAGGCTGAACACTGAAGCTTTCTTT.

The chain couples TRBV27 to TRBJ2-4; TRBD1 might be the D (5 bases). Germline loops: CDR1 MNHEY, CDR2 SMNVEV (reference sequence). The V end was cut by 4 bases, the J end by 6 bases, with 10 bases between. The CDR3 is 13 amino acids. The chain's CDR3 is CASSSTAPNIQYF. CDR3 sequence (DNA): TGTGCCAGCAGTTCGACAGCTCCAAACATTCAGTACTTC.

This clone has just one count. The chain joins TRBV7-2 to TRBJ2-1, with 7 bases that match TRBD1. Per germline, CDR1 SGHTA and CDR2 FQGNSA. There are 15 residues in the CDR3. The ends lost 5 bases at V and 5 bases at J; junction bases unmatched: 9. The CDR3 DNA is TGTGCCAGCAGCGCGTCGGGACAGACCAACAATGAGCAGTTCTTC. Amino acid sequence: CASSASGQTNNEQFF.

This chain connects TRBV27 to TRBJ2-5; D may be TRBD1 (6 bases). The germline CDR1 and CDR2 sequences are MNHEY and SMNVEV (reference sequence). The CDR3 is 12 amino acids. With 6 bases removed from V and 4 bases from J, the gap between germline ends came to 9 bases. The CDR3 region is CASSQGSETQYF. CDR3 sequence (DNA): TGTGCCAGCAGCCAGGGGTCAGAGACCCAGTACTTC.

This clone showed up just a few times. The CDR3 region is CASSLRGGRGTEAFF. The CDR3 bases are TGTGCCAGCAGCTTAAGGGGGGGCCGAGGCACTGAAGCTTTCTTT. This chain connects TRBV7-9 to TRBJ1-1, with D possibly TRBD1 on 6 matching bases. The germline V gene encodes CDR1 SEHNR and CDR2 FQNEAQ (reference sequence). The CDR3 is made up of 15 amino acids. Trimming took 2 bases from V and 4 from J, leaving 14 bases between them.